The next 5 T cell receptor beta chains were all read from a single sample in a study of T cells in Graves' hyperthyroidism and ophthalmopathy. Template material for amplifying TCR beta CDR3 regions consisted of RNA transcripts. Using the HTBI primer set, a first-round RT-PCR was run on the TCR CDR3. Each CDR3 protein gets one entry after TCRdb re-called the multiplex PCR reads with MiXCR. The table includes 200,000 to 250,000 distinct CDR3 sequences, approximately 23% detected once. The sequenced sample was blood. These receptors all come from a woman aged 40-49 years with Graves' ophthalmopathy.

This clonotype showed up many times. V gene TRBV5-1 combines with J gene TRBJ1-2; D unresolved. Deletions cut 0 bases from V and 4 bases from J, with 7 bases between. The CDR3 loop spans 13 amino acids. From germline, CDR1 is SGHRS and CDR2 YFSETQ. The CDR3 region is CASSLDDSYGYTF. The CDR3 nucleotides read TGCGCCAGCAGCTTGGACGATTCCTATGGCTACACCTTC.

This clonotype has ten or more counts. J is TRBJ1-2 and V is TRBV2, with 7 bases lining up with TRBD1. V was pared by 5 bases and J by 4 bases, with 4 bases of the junction left unmatched. This CDR3 region has 13 residues. Germline V gene sequence: CDR1 SNHLY, CDR2 FYNNEI. This CDR3 reads CASSYRGSYGYTF. As DNA, the CDR3 is TGTGCCAGCAGTTACAGGGGTTCCTATGGCTACACCTTC.

This clonotype was counted many times. The CDR3 DNA sequence: TGTGGCTCGCATACTAGCGGGAGCTCGGGGCCGGAGACCCAGTACTTC. This encodes CGSHTSGSSGPETQYF. The genes are TRBV27 and TRBJ2-5; 11 bases are shared with TRBD2. Germline CDR1 MNHEY, CDR2 SMNVEV (reference sequence). The CDR3 has 16 residues.

Worth noting for this clonotype: One junction end disagrees with the germline gene, perhaps due to a read error. The V and J genes are TRBV24-1 and TRBJ2-2; D is possibly TRBD1 (6 bases). CDR1 is KGHDR and CDR2 is SFDVKD in the germline V gene. CDR3 length equals 16 residues. CDR3 residues: CAISDPTGAGTGELFF. For the CDR3, the DNA is TGCGCCATCAGTGATCCGACAGGTGCGGGCACCGGGGAGCTGTTTTTT.

This clonotype was recorded only once. The chain joins TRBV28 to TRBJ2-7; a weak D match, TRBD2 (6 bases). The CDR3 covers 15 residues. V was cut by 3 bases and J by 3 bases, with 15 bases left in between. Germline assignment: CDR1 MDHEN and CDR2 SYDVKM. The CDR3 loop is CASSFGRGSVYEQYF. The CDR3 coding sequence is TGTGCCAGCAGTTTCGGACGGGGGTCGGTCTACGAGCAGTACTTC.